The sequence of this TCR beta chain was determined in a study of blood T cell repertoires in COVID-19. As for the study in general: There were acute and convalescent COVID-19 samples, and they came from the United States, Italy and Spain. Sample material is recorded as cDNA or gDNA derived from T cells, B-cell-depleted T cells, or PBMCs.

How the authors handled the data: Estimates of nucleated cell counts were drawn from the amplification of reference gene primers. Sequenced by immunoSEQ multiplex PCR; TCRdb stores in-frame clones only, minus some. V and J calls and clone size are as listed in that table; D and trimming were resolved from the DNA. Among over 150,000 clones listed, about 79% were seen once. The ends lost 1 base at V and 2 bases at J; junction bases unmatched: 4. Germline CDR1 SEHNR, CDR2 FQNEAQ (reference sequence). The CDR3 has 15 amino acids. Sequences were obtained from peripheral blood. The origin of this receptor is a human donor in a cohort sampled during active COVID-19. The chain couples TRBV7-9 to TRBJ2-7, with 8 bases lining up with TRBD2. CDR3 DNA sequence: TGTGCCAGCAGCTTAGGTAGCGGGGCAACCTACGAGCAGTACTTC. Translating gives CASSLGSGATYEQYF. Full variable domain (rest looked up from reference TRBV7-9 and TRBJ2-7): DTGVSQNPRHKITKRGQNVTFRCDPISEHNRLYWYRQTLGQGPEFLTYFQNEAQLEKSRLLSDRFSAERPKGSFSTLEIQRTEQGDSAMYLCASSLGSGATYEQYFGPGTRLTVT.